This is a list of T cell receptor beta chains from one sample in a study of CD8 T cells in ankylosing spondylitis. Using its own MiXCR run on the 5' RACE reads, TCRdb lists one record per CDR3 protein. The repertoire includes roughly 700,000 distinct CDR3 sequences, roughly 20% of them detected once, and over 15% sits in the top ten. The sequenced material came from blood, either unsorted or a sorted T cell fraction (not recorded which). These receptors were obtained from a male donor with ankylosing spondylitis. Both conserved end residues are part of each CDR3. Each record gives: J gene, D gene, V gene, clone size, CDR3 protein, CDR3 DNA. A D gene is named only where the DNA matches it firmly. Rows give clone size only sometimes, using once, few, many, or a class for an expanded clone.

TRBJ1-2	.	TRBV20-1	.	CSASRDGTNYGYTF	TGCAGTGCTAGCAGGGACGGAACTAACTATGGCTACACCTTC
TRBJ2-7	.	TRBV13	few	CASSFGQNSYEQYF	TGTGCCAGCAGCTTCGGGCAGAATTCTTACGAGCAGTACTTC
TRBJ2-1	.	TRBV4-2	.	CASSQLGDVYNEQFF	TGTGCCAGCAGCCAATTAGGGGACGTCTACAATGAGCAGTTCTTC
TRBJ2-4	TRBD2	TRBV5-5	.	CASTPDPAGVNIQYF	TGTGCCAGCACCCCGGACCCAGCGGGGGTAAACATTCAGTACTTC
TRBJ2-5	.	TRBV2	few	CASRNAGGTQYF	TGTGCCAGCAGGAATGCCGGGGGGACCCAGTACTTC
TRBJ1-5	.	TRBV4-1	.	CASSQVLSAGNQPQHF	TGCGCCAGCAGCCAAGTTTTGTCGGCAGGCAATCAGCCCCAGCATTTT
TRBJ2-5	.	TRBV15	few	CATSEGPIETQYF	TGTGCCACCAGCGAGGGCCCCATTGAGACCCAGTACTTC
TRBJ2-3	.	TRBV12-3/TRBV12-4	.	CASSFGSTRTDTQYF	TGTGCCAGCAGTTTCGGCTCGACGCGCACAGATACGCAGTATTTT
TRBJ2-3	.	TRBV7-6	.	CASSLVPRADTQYF	TGTGCCAGCAGCTTAGTCCCCAGGGCAGATACGCAGTATTTT
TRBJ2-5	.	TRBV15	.	CATRARGRETQYF	TGTGCCACCCGCGCTAGGGGCCGAGAGACCCAGTACTTC
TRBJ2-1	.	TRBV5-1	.	CASRPSTFRYNEQFF	TGCGCCAGCAGGCCCTCCACCTTCAGGTACAATGAGCAGTTCTTC
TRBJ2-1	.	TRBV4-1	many	CASSPQGTTEQFF	TGCGCCAGCAGCCCCCAGGGGACGACTGAGCAGTTCTTC
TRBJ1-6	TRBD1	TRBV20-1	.	CSARQGAGGNSPLHF	TGCAGTGCTAGGCAGGGGGCGGGCGGTAATTCACCCCTCCACTTT
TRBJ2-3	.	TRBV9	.	CASSVGQPTGDTQYF	TGTGCCAGCAGCGTAGGACAGCCGACCGGAGATACGCAGTATTTT
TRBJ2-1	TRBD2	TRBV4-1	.	CASSLGPSGPSREQFF	TGCGCCAGCAGCCTTGGGCCTAGCGGACCCTCACGGGAGCAGTTCTTC
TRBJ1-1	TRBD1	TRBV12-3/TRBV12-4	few	CASSSPTGYSEAFF	TGTGCCAGCAGTTCGCCGACAGGGTACTCTGAAGCTTTCTTT
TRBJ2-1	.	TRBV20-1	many	CSARDNNEQFF	TGCAGTGCTAGAGATAACAATGAGCAGTTCTTC
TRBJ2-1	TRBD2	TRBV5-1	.	CASSFLAGGQSSYNEQFF	TGCGCCAGCAGCTTCCTAGCGGGGGGGCAAAGCTCCTACAATGAGCAGTTCTTC
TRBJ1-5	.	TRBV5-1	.	CASSLIGGDQPQHF	TGCGCCAGCAGCTTGATCGGGGGCGATCAGCCCCAGCATTTT
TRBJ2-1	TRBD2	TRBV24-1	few	CATSEGGRLYNEQFF	TGTGCCACCAGCGAGGGCGGGAGGCTCTACAATGAGCAGTTCTTC
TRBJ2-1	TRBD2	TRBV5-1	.	CASSPWTSGGAEQFF	TGCGCCAGCAGCCCTTGGACTAGCGGGGGCGCCGAGCAGTTCTTC
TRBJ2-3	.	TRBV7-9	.	CASSSPVADTQYF	TGTGCCAGCAGCTCCCCCGTGGCGGATACGCAGTATTTT
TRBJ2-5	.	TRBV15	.	CATSRWQGQETQYF	TGTGCCACCAGCAGGTGGCAGGGCCAAGAGACCCAGTACTTC
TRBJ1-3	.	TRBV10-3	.	CAISESIGWISGNTIYF	TGTGCCATCAGTGAGAGTATCGGGTGGATATCTGGAAACACCATATATTTT
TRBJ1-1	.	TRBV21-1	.	CASSKYRQSAFF	TGTGCCAGCAGCAAATATCGACAGTCAGCTTTCTTT
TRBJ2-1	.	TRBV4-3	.	CASSQVRYEGEQFF	TGCGCCAGCAGCCAAGTGAGGTACGAAGGTGAGCAGTTCTTC
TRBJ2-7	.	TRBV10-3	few	CAISGPQTYEQYF	TGTGCCATCTCTGGCCCGCAGACCTACGAGCAGTACTTC
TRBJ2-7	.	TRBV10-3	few	CAIKADRTPAYEQYF	TGTGCCATCAAGGCGGACCGCACTCCCGCTTACGAGCAGTACTTC
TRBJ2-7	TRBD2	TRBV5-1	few	CASSFLPTSESSYEQYF	TGCGCCAGCAGCTTTCTTCCGACTAGCGAGAGCTCCTACGAGCAGTACTTC
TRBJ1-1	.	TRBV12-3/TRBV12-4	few	CASSPRGTTIGDTEAFF	TGTGCCAGCAGCCCACGAGGGACGACGATTGGGGACACTGAAGCTTTCTTT
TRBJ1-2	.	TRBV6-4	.	CASSESAGYGYTF	TGTGCCAGCAGTGAGTCGGCCGGCTATGGCTACACCTTC
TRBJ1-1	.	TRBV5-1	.	CASMWGQGRSNTEAFF	TGCGCCAGCATGTGGGGCCAGGGCAGATCGAACACTGAAGCTTTCTTT
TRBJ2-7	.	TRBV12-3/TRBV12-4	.	CASSLEARGGDEQYF	TGTGCCAGCAGTTTAGAGGCTAGAGGAGGGGACGAGCAGTACTTC
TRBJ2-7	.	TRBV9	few	CASSPTPDSYEQYF	TGTGCCAGCAGCCCAACCCCGGACTCCTACGAGCAGTACTTC
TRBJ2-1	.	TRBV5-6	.	CASSLGFGYNEQFF	TGTGCCAGCAGCTTGGGGTTCGGCTACAATGAGCAGTTCTTC
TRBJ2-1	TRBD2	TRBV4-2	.	CASSLNLAGDRNEQFF	TGTGCCAGCAGCCTTAACTTAGCGGGAGATCGGAATGAGCAGTTCTTC
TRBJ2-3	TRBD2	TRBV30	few	CAWRSGGAMDTQYF	TGTGCCTGGAGGAGCGGGGGGGCCATGGATACGCAGTATTTT
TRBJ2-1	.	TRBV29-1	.	CSVEGVGGEEQFF	TGCAGCGTTGAAGGGGTGGGGGGCGAGGAGCAGTTCTTC
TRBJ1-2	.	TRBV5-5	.	CASSPSGGFYGYTF	TGTGCCAGCAGCCCCAGTGGGGGGTTCTATGGCTACACCTTC
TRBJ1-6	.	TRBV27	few	CASSLTQGFNSPLHF	TGTGCCAGCAGTTTAACCCAGGGATTTAATTCACCCCTCCACTTT
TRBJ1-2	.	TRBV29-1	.	CSVEGRGTSNYGYTF	TGCAGCGTTGAGGGTCGGGGGACTTCTAACTATGGCTACACCTTC
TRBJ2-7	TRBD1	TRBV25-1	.	CASSPRTGVVQYF	TGTGCCAGCAGCCCTCGGACAGGCGTAGTGCAGTACTTC
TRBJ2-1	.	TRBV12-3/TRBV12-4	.	CASIRAFSYNEQFF	TGTGCCAGCATCCGAGCCTTCTCCTACAATGAGCAGTTCTTC
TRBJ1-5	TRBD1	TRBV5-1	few	CASSPMDRAQPQHF	TGCGCCAGCAGCCCCATGGACAGGGCCCAGCCCCAGCATTTT
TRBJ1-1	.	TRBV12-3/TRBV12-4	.	CASSPTPGMNTEAFF	TGTGCCAGCAGTCCAACACCTGGGATGAACACTGAAGCTTTCTTT
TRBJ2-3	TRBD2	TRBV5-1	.	CASSSNPTSGGTDTQYF	TGCGCCAGCAGCTCCAACCCGACTAGCGGGGGCACAGATACGCAGTATTTT
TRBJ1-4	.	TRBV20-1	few	CSARVGRRNEKLFF	TGCAGTGCTAGAGTAGGGAGACGGAATGAAAAACTGTTTTTT
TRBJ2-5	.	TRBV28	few	CASSLSGTSRREETQYF	TGTGCCAGCAGTTTAAGTGGAACTAGCCGCCGAGAAGAGACCCAGTACTTC
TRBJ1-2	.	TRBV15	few	CATSSDGDYGYTF	TGTGCCACCAGCTCGGACGGAGACTATGGCTACACCTTC
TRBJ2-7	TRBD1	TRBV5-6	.	CASSIRQGFYEQYF	TGTGCCAGCAGCATCCGACAGGGGTTCTACGAGCAGTACTTC
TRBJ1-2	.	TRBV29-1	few	CSVEGSRGNDYGYTF	TGCAGCGTTGAAGGTTCAAGGGGGAACGACTATGGCTACACCTTC
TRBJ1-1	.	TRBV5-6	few	CASSLDEGYTEAFF	TGTGCCAGCAGCTTGGATGAGGGGTACACTGAAGCTTTCTTT
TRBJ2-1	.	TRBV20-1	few	CSAPFYNEQFF	TGCAGTGCCCCCTTCTACAATGAGCAGTTCTTC
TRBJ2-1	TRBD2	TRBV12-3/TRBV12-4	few	CASSSGSGSWNEQFF	TGTGCCAGCAGTTCTGGTAGCGGGAGTTGGAATGAGCAGTTCTTC
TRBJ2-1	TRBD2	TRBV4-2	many	CASSQDPKGGRSSYNEQFF	TGTGCCAGCAGCCAAGATCCGAAGGGCGGGAGGAGCTCCTACAATGAGCAGTTCTTC
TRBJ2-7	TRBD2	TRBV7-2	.	CASSLGPAGATKQYF	TGTGCCAGCAGCTTAGGCCCAGCGGGGGCGACAAAGCAGTACTTC
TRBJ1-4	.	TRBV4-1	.	CASSQPDQGSAEKLFF	TGCGCCAGCAGCCAACCTGATCAGGGTTCGGCCGAAAAACTGTTTTTT
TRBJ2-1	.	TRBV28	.	CASSSTRGSLVEQFF	TGTGCCAGCAGTTCTACCCGGGGGAGTCTAGTTGAGCAGTTCTTC